Here is one TCR beta chain with its context. It has no known antigen specificity. Base qualities were left out, and no much larger clone turns up one base away. TCR beta CDR3 regions were sequenced from DNA using the immunoSEQ Assay. The authors' pipeline ran thus. To compute T cell density, TCR beta template counts were normalized to usable DNA, which was estimated by amplifying housekeeping genes. The preseqR package was used to estimate richness by extrapolating to 400,000 templates for PBMC samples and to 120,000 templates for tissue samples. Clonality was calculated as one minus Pielou's evenness. Tissue-enriched TCRs were identified by differential abundance testing using productive amino-acid clonotypes, minimum total count 5 and alpha 0.1. Repertoire overlap between compartments was quantified with the Jaccard Index and Morisita Overlap Index. GLIPH grouped TCR beta CDR3s together with public tetramer-defined viral CDR3s, and a viral motif had to include at least three viral sequences and show V-gene enrichment. Here the immuneACCESS table is served through TCRdb, limited to in-frame sequences with V and J called. Missing clones are a known gap in these copies; in checked studies unresolved V genes cover under half, and the rest lacks a known reason. Clonal size and the V and J genes are those of that table, whereas D and trimming came from the DNA. This sample is represented by some 130,000 clones; about 89% of them were singletons. Of the sample, over 1.5% is held by the ten largest clones.

At diagnosis, peripheral blood, uninvolved tumor-adjacent lung and tumor were collected and were preserved as a mix of fresh-frozen and FFPE material. Blood samples were analyzed as peripheral blood mononuclear cells for TCR repertoire profiling. The cysteine opens and the phenylalanine closes a CDR3 of 15 amino acids. Only CDR3 DNA is held: 45 bases, read in frame from base 1. Trimming at the junction amounts to 1 base on V and 4 bases on J, and the germline ends lie 13 bases apart. Based on the germline V gene, the CDR1 and CDR2 sequences are MGHRA and YSYEKL. This sample was included in a study of T cells in localized non-small cell lung cancer (TCRdb year 2020). Regarding the study in general: The study analyzed T cell repertoires of 236 early-stage NSCLC patients, comparing tumors and uninvolved tumor-adjacent lungs. The cohort was made up of around 220 treatment-naive NSCLC patients whose localized lung tumors had been resected. A mean age of roughly 66 years was recorded for the NSCLC patients, of whom approximately 130 were male and 95 to 110 were female. Study-level results and caveats: Higher T cell density in blood was associated with longer overall survival, whereas higher clonality in adjacent lung was associated with shorter survival. Because the study design was exploratory, TCR variables were selected using unadjusted p-values without false-discovery rate correction. Uninvolved tumor-adjacent lung showed the highest T cell clonality, higher than tumor, which suggests more focused antigenic responses in the adjacent lung. A median of around 57 of the top 100 tumor clones turned up in the paired uninvolved adjacent lung, and about 28 of those clones also ranked among the top 100 of that same adjacent lung. Because multi-region sequencing of the tumors was not done, intratumor heterogeneity could not be ruled out.

Recombination connected TRBV4-1 to TRBJ1-2, with TRBD1 tentatively as D gene (5 bases match). The specimen comprised peripheral blood, sampled before any cancer treatment. The clonotype originates from a female donor aged 60 or older with stage I lung adenocarcinoma. The DNA is as follows: TGCGCCAGCAGCCAAGGGGACCCGCTCCTCTATGGCTACACCTTC. Its translation reads: CASSQGDPLLYGYTF.